Below are 12 T cell receptor beta chains sequenced from a single sample in a study of CD8+ T cells in alopecia areata. RNA was isolated and reverse transcribed to cDNA, the sequencing template. Measured with immunoSEQ multiplex PCR; TCRdb has only the in-frame clones, and not every one. The sample includes 150,000 to 200,000 clones, around 56% of them seen just once. Noted treatment: oral pan-JAK inhibitor, 5-10 mg twice daily. This specimen consisted of CD4+ T cells sorted from blood, obtained at week 4, from a patient treated with tofacitinib. The source of these receptors is a human donor with alopecia areata.

This clone was recorded a few times. The chain is built from TRBV5-1 and TRBJ2-5, with no clear D. Germline CDR1 and CDR2: SGHRS and YFSETQ. This CDR3 is 14 amino acids long. Trimming pared 2 bases from V and 1 base from J, leaving 9 bases between. The chain's CDR3 is CASSFQTIQETQYF. The CDR3 nucleotides read TGCGCCAGCAGCTTTCAGACCATCCAAGAGACCCAGTACTTC. The full variable domain, rest sourced from reference TRBV5-1 and TRBJ2-5, is KAGVTQTPRYLIKTRGQQVTLSCSPISGHRSVSWYQQTPGQGLQFLFEYFSETQRNKGNFPGRFSGRQFSNSRSEMNVSTLELGDSALYLCASSFQTIQETQYFGPGTRLLVL.

The V gene is TRBV6-5, the J gene TRBJ2-6; D is unresolved. The CDR3 covers 14 residues. Trimming removed 4 bases from V and 0 bases from J, with 4 bases in between. Germline V CDR1 and CDR2: MNHEY, SVGAGI. As DNA, the CDR3 is TGTGCCAGCAGTTCAAGCTCTGGGGCCAACGTCCTGACTTTC. Protein: CASSSSSGANVLTF.

This chain uses TRBV2 with TRBJ2-3; D uncertain. The CDR3 is 13 residues long. The germline CDR1 and CDR2 sequences are SNHLY and FYNNEI. Trimming stripped 6 bases from V and 2 bases from J, with 9 bases between. The CDR3, as DNA: TGTGCCAGCAGGGCAGGATACACAGATACGCAGTATTTT. It specifies CASRAGYTDTQYF.

The gene calls are TRBV2 and TRBJ2-7, with 9 bases identical to TRBD1. The V gene's germline CDR1 is SNHLY and CDR2 FYNNEI. The CDR3 sequence is 13 residues long. J gave up 3 bases and V 4 bases, and 1 base lay outside the gene matches. The CDR3 spells CASSGGQGYEQYF. The CDR3 nucleotides are TGTGCCAGCAGTGGGGGACAGGGCTACGAGCAGTACTTC.

This rearrangement joins TRBV2 to TRBJ2-5; 10 nucleotides match TRBD1. The CDR3 is made up of 13 amino acids. Germline loops: CDR1 SNHLY, CDR2 FYNNEI. V gave up 6 bases and J gave up 4 bases; unmatched junction bases: 2. CDR3: CASSRDRGETQYF. The CDR3 bases are TGTGCCAGCAGCCGGGACAGGGGAGAGACCCAGTACTTC.

This rearrangement joins TRBV7-2 to TRBJ1-5; D unclear. Germline V gene sequence: CDR1 SGHTA, CDR2 FQGNSA. The CDR3 extends over 14 amino acids. V was clipped by 5 bases and J by 2 bases, with 10 bases between them. The CDR3 here is CASSPLVRNQPQHF. The CDR3 coding sequence is TGTGCCAGCAGCCCCCTGGTCCGCAATCAGCCCCAGCATTTT.

The table lists this clone with a count of one. CDR3 region: CSVESGDRDEQFF. As DNA, the CDR3 is TGCAGCGTTGAGTCAGGGGATAGGGATGAGCAGTTCTTC. The rearrangement links TRBV29-1 to TRBJ2-1; possible D gene TRBD1, 6 bases. Per germline, CDR1 SQVTM and CDR2 ANQGSEA. CDR3 length equals 13 residues. V was trimmed by 3 bases and J by 8 bases, leaving 14 bases between them.

This chain connects TRBV30 to TRBJ2-7, with D perhaps TRBD1 (6 bases). Germline CDR1 is GTSNPN and CDR2 is SVGIG (reference sequence). V dropped 5 bases and J dropped 1 base, with 12 bases sitting between them. This CDR3 spans 13 amino acids. This chain's CDR3 is CAWDPGASYEQYF. CDR3 sequence (DNA): TGTGCCTGGGATCCAGGGGCGTCCTACGAGCAGTACTTC.

The chain uses TRBV7-2 and TRBJ2-7, with D possibly being TRBD1 or TRBD2 (6 bases each). From germline, CDR1 is SGHTA and CDR2 FQGNSA. This CDR3 is 15 amino acids long. The germline V and J ends were trimmed by 0 bases and 0 bases, with 9 bases remaining between them. CDR3: CASSLAGGPSYEQYF. The CDR3 bases are TGTGCCAGCAGCTTAGCGGGGGGCCCCTCCTACGAGCAGTACTTC.

The chain is built from TRBV23-1 and TRBJ2-1; 8 bases align to TRBD2. TRBV23-1 is identified as an open reading frame with a role that is uncertain. This CDR3 comprises 15 residues. V lost 8 bases to trimming and J lost 4 bases; unmatched junction nucleotides: 10. The CDR3 region has the DNA TGCGCCAGCGGCCCGGAGCGGGGGTGGTACAATGAGCAGTTCTTC. It translates to CASGPERGWYNEQFF.

CDR3 coding DNA: TGTGCCAGCAGTCTCTCCGGCCAGGCCTACGAGCAGTACTTC. Translating gives CASSLSGQAYEQYF. The chain employs TRBV28 and TRBJ2-7; D not resolved. Germline CDR1 and CDR2: MDHEN and SYDVKM. V lost 5 bases and J lost 2, with 13 bases in between. This CDR3 is built from 14 residues.

This rearrangement joins TRBV2 to TRBJ2-3, with D unclear. Trimming shortened V by 7 bases and J by 0 bases, and 8 bases separated the two germline ends. This CDR3 has 13 residues. Germline V gives CDR1 SNHLY, CDR2 FYNNEI. CDR3 DNA: TGTGCCAGCACCCGACTGAGCACAGATACGCAGTATTTT. Protein product: CASTRLSTDTQYF.